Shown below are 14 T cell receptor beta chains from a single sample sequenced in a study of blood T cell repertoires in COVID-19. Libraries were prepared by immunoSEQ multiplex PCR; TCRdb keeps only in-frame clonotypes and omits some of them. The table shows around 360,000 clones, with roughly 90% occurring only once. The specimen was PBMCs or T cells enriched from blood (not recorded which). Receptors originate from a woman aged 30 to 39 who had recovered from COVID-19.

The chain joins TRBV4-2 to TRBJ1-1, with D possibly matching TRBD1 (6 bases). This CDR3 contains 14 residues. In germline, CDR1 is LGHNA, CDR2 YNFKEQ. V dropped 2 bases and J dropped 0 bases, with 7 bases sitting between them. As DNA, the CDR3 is TGTGCCAGCAGCCAACACAGGGTGAACACTGAAGCTTTCTTT. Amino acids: CASSQHRVNTEAFF.

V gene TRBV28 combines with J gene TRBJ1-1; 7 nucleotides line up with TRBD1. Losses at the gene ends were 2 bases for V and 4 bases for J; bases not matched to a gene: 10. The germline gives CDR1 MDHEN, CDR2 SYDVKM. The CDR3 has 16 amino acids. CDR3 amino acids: CASSLRGPGGSTEAFF. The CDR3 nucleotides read TGTGCCAGCAGTTTAAGGGGACCAGGGGGATCCACTGAAGCTTTCTTT.

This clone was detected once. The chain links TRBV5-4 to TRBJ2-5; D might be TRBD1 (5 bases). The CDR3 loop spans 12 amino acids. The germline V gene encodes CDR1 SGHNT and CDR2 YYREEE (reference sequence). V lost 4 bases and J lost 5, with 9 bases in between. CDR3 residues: CASSPQAETQYF. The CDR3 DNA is TGTGCCAGCAGCCCACAGGCGGAGACCCAGTACTTC.

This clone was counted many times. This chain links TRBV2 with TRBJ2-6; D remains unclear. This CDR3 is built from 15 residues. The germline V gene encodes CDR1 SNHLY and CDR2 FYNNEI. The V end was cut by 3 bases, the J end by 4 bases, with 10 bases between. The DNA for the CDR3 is TGTGCCAGCAGTGACGAGTTTACCGGGGCCAACGTCCTGACTTTC. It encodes CASSDEFTGANVLTF.

The DNA for the CDR3 is TGTGCCAGCAGCTTGTCCCCAGGAACTGAAGCTTTCTTT. Amino acids: CASSLSPGTEAFF. This chain connects TRBV7-9 to TRBJ1-1, with D uncertain. V shed 3 bases and J shed 5 bases, with 10 bases lying between them. CDR3 length: 13 amino acids. Per the germline V gene, CDR1 is SEHNR and CDR2 is FQNEAQ (reference sequence).

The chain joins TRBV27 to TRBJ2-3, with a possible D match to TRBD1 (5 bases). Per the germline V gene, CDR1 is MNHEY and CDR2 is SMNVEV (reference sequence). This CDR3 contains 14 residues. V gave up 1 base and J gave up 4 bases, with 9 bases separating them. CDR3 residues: CASSLFQGADTQYF. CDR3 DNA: TGTGCCAGCAGTTTATTTCAGGGCGCAGATACGCAGTATTTT.

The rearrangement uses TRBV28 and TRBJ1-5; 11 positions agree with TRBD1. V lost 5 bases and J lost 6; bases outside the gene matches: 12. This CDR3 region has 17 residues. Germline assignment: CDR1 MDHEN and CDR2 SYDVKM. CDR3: CASSGPGQGVLAQPQHF. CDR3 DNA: TGTGCCAGCAGTGGTCCGGGACAGGGGGTTTTGGCTCAGCCCCAGCATTTT.

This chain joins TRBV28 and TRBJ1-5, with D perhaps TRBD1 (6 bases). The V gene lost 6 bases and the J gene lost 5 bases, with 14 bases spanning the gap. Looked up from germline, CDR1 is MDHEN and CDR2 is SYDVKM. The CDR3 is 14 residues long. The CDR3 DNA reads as TGTGCCAGCAGAAAGACAGGCGGAGATCAGCCCCAGCATTTT. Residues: CASRKTGGDQPQHF.

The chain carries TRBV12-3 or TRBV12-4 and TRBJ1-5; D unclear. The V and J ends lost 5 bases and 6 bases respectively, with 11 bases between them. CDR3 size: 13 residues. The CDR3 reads CASSRRLGQPQHF. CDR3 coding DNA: TGTGCCAGCAGTCGCCGACTCGGTCAGCCCCAGCATTTT.

As DNA, the CDR3 is TGTGCCTGGAGTTTTGCGGGGGGGGCGCCAGATACGCAGTATTTT. It codes for CAWSFAGGAPDTQYF. This chain uses TRBV30 with TRBJ2-3, with 9 nucleotides matching TRBD2. CDR1 GTSNPN and CDR2 SVGIG come from the germline V gene (reference sequence). V was pared by 2 bases and J by 4 bases, with 7 bases of the junction left unmatched. CDR3 size: 15 residues. Full variable domain (remainder filled in from reference TRBV30 and TRBJ2-3): SQTIHQWPATLVQPVGSPLSLECTVEGTSNPNLYWYRQAAGRGLQLLFYSVGIGQISSEVPQNLSASRPQDRQFILSSKKLLLSDSGFYLCAWSFAGGAPDTQYFGPGTRLTVL.

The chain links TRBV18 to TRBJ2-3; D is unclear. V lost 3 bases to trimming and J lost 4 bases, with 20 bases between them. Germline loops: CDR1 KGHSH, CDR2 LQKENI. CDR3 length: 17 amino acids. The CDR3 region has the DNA TGTGCCAGCTCACCGAGAACACAGCCTATTTCATCAGATACGCAGTATTTT. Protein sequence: CASSPRTQPISSDTQYF.

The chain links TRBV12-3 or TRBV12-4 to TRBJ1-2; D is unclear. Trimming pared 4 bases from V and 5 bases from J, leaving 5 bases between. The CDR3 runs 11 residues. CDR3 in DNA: TGTGCCAGCAGTTCCTTTTATGGCTACACCTTC. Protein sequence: CASSSFYGYTF.

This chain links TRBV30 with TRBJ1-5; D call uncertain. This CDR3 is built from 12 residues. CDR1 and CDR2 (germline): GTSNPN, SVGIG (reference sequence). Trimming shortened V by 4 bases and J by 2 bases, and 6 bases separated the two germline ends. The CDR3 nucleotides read TGTGCCTGGAAACGAGGCAATCAGCCCCAGCATTTT. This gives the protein CAWKRGNQPQHF.

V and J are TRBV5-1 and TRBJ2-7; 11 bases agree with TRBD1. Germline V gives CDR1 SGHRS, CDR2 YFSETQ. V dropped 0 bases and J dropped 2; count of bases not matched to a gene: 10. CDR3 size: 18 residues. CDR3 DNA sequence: TGCGCCAGCAGCTTGGGCCACCTCGGGACAGGGGGAGCCTACGAGCAGTACTTC. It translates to CASSLGHLGTGGAYEQYF.